The following is a TCR beta chain sequence with its context. In the study's own analysis: Amplification of reference gene primers was used by the study to estimate nucleated cell counts. Clones were read by immunoSEQ multiplex PCR, and TCRdb kept only the in-frame ones, dropping some. V, J and clone size reflect that table, while D and trimming were determined from the DNA. The repertoire holds about 160,000 clones, with approximately 84% as singletons. Germline V CDR1 and CDR2: GTSNPN, SVGIG (reference sequence). The CDR3 runs 15 residues. V shed 2 bases, J shed 7 bases, and the junction held 11 bases outside the gene matches. This sample is drawn from a study of blood T cell repertoires in COVID-19. Study context: Acute and convalescent COVID-19 specimens originated in the United States, Italy and Spain. Sample material is recorded as cDNA or gDNA derived from T cells, B-cell-depleted T cells, or PBMCs.

This sequence joins TRBV30 and TRBJ1-5; 7 bases match TRBD1. Sequencing was done on a sample of peripheral blood. This receptor was obtained from a woman of 80 years or more with acute or convalescent COVID-19. The CDR3 DNA reads TGTGCCTGGAGTCCCAGACAGGGCGTCAACCAGCCCCAGCATTTT. Translation: CAWSPRQGVNQPQHF.